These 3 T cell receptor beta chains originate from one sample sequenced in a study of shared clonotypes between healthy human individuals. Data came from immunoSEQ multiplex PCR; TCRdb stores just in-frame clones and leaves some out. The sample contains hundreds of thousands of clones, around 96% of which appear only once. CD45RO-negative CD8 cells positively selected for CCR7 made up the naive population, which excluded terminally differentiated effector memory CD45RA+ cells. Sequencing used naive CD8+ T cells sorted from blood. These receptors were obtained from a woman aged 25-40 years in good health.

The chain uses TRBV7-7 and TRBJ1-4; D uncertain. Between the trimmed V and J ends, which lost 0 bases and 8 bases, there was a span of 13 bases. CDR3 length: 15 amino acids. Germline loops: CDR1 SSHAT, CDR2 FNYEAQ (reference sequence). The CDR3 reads CASSLAPGSSEKLFF. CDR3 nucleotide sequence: TGTGCCAGCAGCTTAGCACCGGGCAGCTCCGAAAAACTGTTTTTT.

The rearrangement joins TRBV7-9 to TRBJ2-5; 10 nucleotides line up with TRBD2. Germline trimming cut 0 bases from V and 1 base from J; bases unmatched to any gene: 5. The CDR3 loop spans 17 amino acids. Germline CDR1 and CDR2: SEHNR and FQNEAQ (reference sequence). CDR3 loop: CASSLAQREGPQETQYF. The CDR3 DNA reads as TGTGCCAGCAGCTTAGCGCAGCGGGAGGGCCCCCAAGAGACCCAGTACTTC.

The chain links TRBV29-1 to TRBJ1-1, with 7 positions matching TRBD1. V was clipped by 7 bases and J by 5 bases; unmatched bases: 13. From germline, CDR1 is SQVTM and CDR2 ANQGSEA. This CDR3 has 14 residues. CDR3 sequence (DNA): TGCAGCGCGAAAACAGGGGAGGGTTTGACTGAAGCTTTCTTT. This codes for CSAKTGEGLTEAFF. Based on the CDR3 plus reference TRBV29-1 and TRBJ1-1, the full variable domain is SAVISQKPSRDICQRGTSLTIQCQVDSQVTMMFWYRQQPGQSLTLIATANQGSEATYESGFVIDKFPISRPNLTFSTLTVSNMSPEDSSIYLCSAKTGEGLTEAFFGQGTRLTVV.